This T cell receptor beta chain came from a study of T cell responses to AZD1222 COVID-19 vaccine. Study observations and caveats: The number of AZD1222 recipients seropositive at baseline was only 5 to 7. Spike-spanning, vaccine-associated CD4 TCRs were dominant at 160-218 and 743-854.

As concerns this clone: Its antigen is not known.

Per germline, CDR1 SQVTM and CDR2 ANQGSEA. Trimming stripped 4 bases from V and 7 bases from J, with 13 bases between. The CDR3 contains 12 residues. TCRdb's table, derived via immunoSEQ multiplex PCR, lists solely in-frame clones and lacks some. This sample has fewer than 150,000 clones, with around 87% found just once. The specimen was peripheral blood, collected on day 0 of AZD1222 vaccination. The TCR was taken from an adult in good health. The rearrangement joins TRBV29-1 to TRBJ1-2; D unclear. The CDR3 DNA reads as TGCAGCGTTGGGTTTTTACGGGGTGGCTACACCTTC. Residues: CSVGFLRGGYTF.